This is a list of T cell receptor beta chains from one sample in a study of cytomegalovirus exposure and HLA in healthy donors. TCRdb's copy holds only in-frame clones and misses some; the assay was immunoSEQ multiplex PCR. Of under 150,000 clones in the sample, 72% were seen once. The specimen sequenced was PBMCs. All receptors come from a man aged 50-59 years in good health and CMV-seropositive. Both conserved end residues are trimmed from each CDR3. A D gene is named only where the DNA matches it firmly. Some rows mark clone size as missing; the rest say once, few, many or name a class of expanded clone.

v_call: TRBV18
cdr3_length: 12
clone_size: NA
d_call: NA
cdr3_aa: ASSPNNETDTQY

v_call: TRBV4-1
cdr3_length: 14
clone_size: NA
d_call: TRBD1
cdr3_aa: ASSPGTGGANYGYT

v_call: TRBV19
cdr3_length: 9
clone_size: NA
d_call: NA
cdr3_aa: ASTPGGALH

v_call: TRBV1
cdr3_length: 14
clone_size: few
d_call: NA
cdr3_aa: ASSQAATASYNEQF

v_call: TRBV11-2
cdr3_length: 15
clone_size: few
d_call: TRBD2
cdr3_aa: ASSLGTSGSDTGELF

v_call: TRBV5-8
cdr3_length: 12
clone_size: NA
d_call: TRBD2
cdr3_aa: ASRKIAGVETQY

v_call: TRBV11-3
cdr3_length: 13
clone_size: NA
d_call: TRBD2
cdr3_aa: ASSSRLAGEETQY

v_call: TRBV19
cdr3_length: 13
clone_size: NA
d_call: TRBD1
cdr3_aa: ASSTGRTGGYGYT

v_call: TRBV4-3
cdr3_length: 13
clone_size: once
d_call: TRBD1
cdr3_aa: ASSRGTGGFVEQF

v_call: TRBV6-6
cdr3_length: 10
clone_size: few
d_call: NA
cdr3_aa: ASMAGGYEQY

v_call: TRBV7-2
cdr3_length: 13
clone_size: NA
d_call: TRBD2
cdr3_aa: ASSRDSGRGETQY

v_call: TRBV19
cdr3_length: 11
clone_size: NA
d_call: NA
cdr3_aa: ASSKTQKYGYT

v_call: TRBV7-9
cdr3_length: 11
clone_size: NA
d_call: NA
cdr3_aa: ASSFLNTGELF

v_call: TRBV6-1
cdr3_length: 13
clone_size: NA
d_call: NA
cdr3_aa: ASSEGATETYEQY

v_call: TRBV6-1
cdr3_length: 12
clone_size: NA
d_call: TRBD1
cdr3_aa: ASSATRGPGELF

v_call: TRBV6-1
cdr3_length: 12
clone_size: NA
d_call: TRBD1
cdr3_aa: ASSLDRGRLEAF

v_call: TRBV28
cdr3_length: 12
clone_size: NA
d_call: NA
cdr3_aa: ASSPRSVNEKLF

v_call: TRBV7-9
cdr3_length: 13
clone_size: once
d_call: NA
cdr3_aa: ASSLGLGQNTEAF

v_call: TRBV5-1
cdr3_length: 14
clone_size: NA
d_call: TRBD2
cdr3_aa: ASSLSGEPLQETQY

v_call: TRBV19
cdr3_length: 12
clone_size: few
d_call: TRBD1
cdr3_aa: ASSKDRGSSPLH

v_call: TRBV18
cdr3_length: 12
clone_size: NA
d_call: NA
cdr3_aa: ASSPGASGNTIY

v_call: TRBV9
cdr3_length: 12
clone_size: NA
d_call: TRBD1
cdr3_aa: ASSVGQGVTEAF

v_call: TRBV6-5
cdr3_length: 13
clone_size: once
d_call: NA
cdr3_aa: ASSYVRGYNQPQH

v_call: TRBV7-6
cdr3_length: 12
clone_size: NA
d_call: TRBD1
cdr3_aa: ASGMGQPYNEQF

v_call: TRBV18
cdr3_length: 12
clone_size: NA
d_call: NA
cdr3_aa: ASSPDFVNTEAF

v_call: TRBV23-1
cdr3_length: 18
clone_size: few
d_call: TRBD2
cdr3_aa: ASSTYLGLAGGPDTGELF

v_call: TRBV5-6
cdr3_length: 12
clone_size: few
d_call: NA
cdr3_aa: ASSLAGGEGEQF

v_call: TRBV27
cdr3_length: 12
clone_size: NA
d_call: NA
cdr3_aa: ATYPDSSYNEQF

v_call: TRBV29-1
cdr3_length: 10
clone_size: NA
d_call: TRBD2
cdr3_aa: SVRAGAYEQY

v_call: TRBV4-3
cdr3_length: 15
clone_size: NA
d_call: TRBD1
cdr3_aa: ASSQDLLTGQNTEAF

v_call: TRBV5-1
cdr3_length: 14
clone_size: NA
d_call: TRBD1
cdr3_aa: ASSAAMGQGMDTQY

v_call: TRBV28
cdr3_length: 11
clone_size: NA
d_call: NA
cdr3_aa: ASSLLRFSGDT

v_call: TRBV2
cdr3_length: 12
clone_size: NA
d_call: NA
cdr3_aa: ASMGGEASQPQH

v_call: TRBV2
cdr3_length: 12
clone_size: NA
d_call: NA
cdr3_aa: ASKGAGGAQGYT

v_call: TRBV4-1
cdr3_length: 13
clone_size: NA
d_call: TRBD1
cdr3_aa: ASSQDRGRGSEQY

v_call: TRBV4-1
cdr3_length: 14
clone_size: NA
d_call: NA
cdr3_aa: ASSQDLGGRGTEAF

v_call: TRBV7-8
cdr3_length: 12
clone_size: NA
d_call: NA
cdr3_aa: ASSSPGPGAPLH

v_call: TRBV7-9
cdr3_length: 10
clone_size: NA
d_call: NA
cdr3_aa: ASSRSTDTQY

v_call: TRBV7-2
cdr3_length: 12
clone_size: NA
d_call: NA
cdr3_aa: ASSLALQGGEQF